The 21 T cell receptor beta chains below were found in one sample sequenced in a study of cytomegalovirus exposure and HLA in healthy donors. Both 60 Vbeta primers and 13 Jbeta primers went into the PCR. Sequencing used immunoSEQ multiplex PCR; TCRdb keeps in-frame clones, though not all of them. The data hold 110,000 or so clones, with 76% observed a single time. Sequencing was carried out using PBMCs. The receptor source for this set is a man between 50 and 59 years old in good health and CMV-seropositive.

V gene TRBV6-6 combines with J gene TRBJ1-1, with 7 nucleotides matching TRBD1. Germline CDR1 reads MNHNY; CDR2 reads SVGAGI (reference sequence). The V gene end was trimmed by 2 bases and the J gene end by 1 base; junction bases not matched to a gene: 4. This CDR3 region has 15 residues. The CDR3 loop is CASSYGTAANTEAFF. In DNA form, the CDR3 reads TGTGCCAGCAGTTACGGGACAGCAGCGAACACTGAAGCTTTCTTT.

This chain links TRBV4-2 with TRBJ2-7, with D possibly matching TRBD1 (6 bases). Germline lookup yields CDR1 LGHNA and CDR2 YNFKEQ. This CDR3 has 13 residues. Trimming cost V 4 bases and J 3 bases, with 10 bases left between them. DNA for the CDR3: TGTGCCAGCAGCCGCTCACAGGGCTACGAGCAGTACTTC. Amino acids: CASSRSQGYEQYF.

The CDR3 here is CASSVVRTARYEQYF. The CDR3 coding sequence is TGTGCCAGCAGCGTAGTTCGAACAGCACGCTACGAGCAGTACTTC. The chain is built from TRBV9 and TRBJ2-7; D call uncertain. The V end was cut by 0 bases, the J end by 3 bases, with 13 bases between. This CDR3 spans 15 amino acids. Germline assignment: CDR1 SGDLS and CDR2 YYNGEE. Supplemented by reference TRBV9 and TRBJ2-7, the full variable domain reads DSGVTQTPKHLITATGQRVTLRCSPRSGDLSVYWYQQSLDQGLQFLIQYYNGEERAKGNILERFSAQQFPDLHSELNLSSLELGDSALYFCASSVVRTARYEQYFGPGTRLTVT.

J is TRBJ2-5 and V is TRBV7-9; TRBD1 agrees at 9 bases. Germline V gene lookup returns CDR1 SEHNR and CDR2 FQNEAQ (reference sequence). Germline trimming cut 9 bases from V and 2 bases from J; bases unmatched to any gene: 13. There are 16 residues in the CDR3. As DNA, the CDR3 is TGTGCCAGTACCAGATCGGACAGGGGCGGTCAAGAGACCCAGTACTTC. This encodes CASTRSDRGGQETQYF.

This clone was counted once. This rearrangement joins TRBV10-3 to TRBJ2-7, with 7 bases that match TRBD1. The CDR3 has 15 amino acids. The V gene end was trimmed by 5 bases and the J gene end by 0 bases; junction bases not matched to a gene: 7. Germline V gene data show CDR1 as ENHRY and CDR2 as SYGVKD. CDR3 DNA: TGTGCCATCAGTACCGGGACAGAGAGCTCCTACGAGCAGTACTTC. It yields the protein CAISTGTESSYEQYF.

This clone was picked up a small number of times. J is TRBJ2-7 and V is TRBV2; 12 bases match TRBD2. Germline assignment: CDR1 SNHLY and CDR2 FYNNEI. CDR3 length: 18 residues. With 3 bases clipped from V and 0 bases from J, the junction kept 9 bases outside the gene matches. As DNA, the CDR3 is TGTGCCAGCAGTGAGAGTTGGGCTAGCGGGAGGGGCTCCTACGAGCAGTACTTC. This translates into CASSESWASGRGSYEQYF.

The V and J genes are TRBV7-7 and TRBJ2-1; TRBD2 matches at 9 bases. The germline V gene encodes CDR1 SSHAT and CDR2 FNYEAQ (reference sequence). There are 16 residues in the CDR3. In DNA, the CDR3 is TGTGCTAGCCGCCCAACCATAGCGGGGGACTACAATGAGCAGTTCTTC. Protein: CASRPTIAGDYNEQFF.

The rearrangement joins TRBV5-4 to TRBJ2-7; possible D gene TRBD2, 6 bases. CDR3 size: 15 residues. Germline values: CDR1 SGHNT, CDR2 YYREEE (reference sequence). Trimming removed 3 bases from V and 2 bases from J, with 15 bases in between. CDR3 sequence: CASSWQRASAYEQYF. The CDR3 nucleotides read TGTGCCAGCAGCTGGCAGCGGGCCAGCGCCTACGAGCAGTACTTC.

The genes are TRBV10-3 and TRBJ2-5, with 7 nucleotides matching TRBD2. The CDR3 contains 14 residues. CDR1 ENHRY and CDR2 SYGVKD come from the germline V gene. The junction had 3 bases not matched to a gene; V was cut back by 0 bases and J by 5 bases. CDR3 DNA sequence: TGTGCCATCAGTGAGTCTGGGGGGGAGGAGACCCAGTACTTC. This gives the protein CAISESGGEETQYF.

This rearrangement joins TRBV19 to TRBJ1-1, with 7 bases lining up with TRBD1. The ends lost 7 bases at V and 0 bases at J; junction bases unmatched: 8. Germline V gene lookup returns CDR1 LNHDA and CDR2 SQIVND (reference sequence). CDR3 length: 15 residues. The CDR3 DNA sequence: TGTGCCAGTAAACCGGACAGGCGGATGAACACTGAAGCTTTCTTT. Its translation is CASKPDRRMNTEAFF.

About this clone itself: Other nucleotide sequences in the sample specify the same CDR3. The chain employs TRBV29-1 and TRBJ2-5; maybe TRBD1 (5 bases). This CDR3 contains 16 residues. In germline, CDR1 is SQVTM, CDR2 ANQGSEA. The V end was cut by 0 bases, the J end by 5 bases, with 19 bases between. DNA for the CDR3: TGCAGCGTTGAAGATCGCATGGGGCAGGGTTTCGAGACCCAGTACTTC. Amino acids: CSVEDRMGQGFETQYF.

CDR3 nucleotide sequence: TGTGCCAGCAGTTTATCCTCTATGTATGGCTACACCTTC. Its protein is CASSLSSMYGYTF. The chain couples TRBV27 to TRBJ1-2; the D is unclear. Germline CDR1 and CDR2: MNHEY and SMNVEV (reference sequence). The CDR3 is 13 amino acids. V lost 0 bases and J 5 bases, leaving 7 bases between the germline ends.

The J gene is TRBJ2-5, the V gene TRBV6-6; tentative D call: TRBD1 (5 bases). The CDR3 has 15 amino acids. Germline CDR1 reads MNHNY; CDR2 reads SVGAGI (reference sequence). V lost 0 bases to trimming and J lost 4 bases, with 12 bases between them. The CDR3 protein is CASSYSGLRGETQYF. The CDR3 DNA is TGTGCCAGCAGTTACTCGGGGTTAAGGGGAGAGACCCAGTACTTC.

The J gene is TRBJ1-5, the V gene TRBV4-1, with 9 bases matching TRBD1. V was pared by 0 bases and J by 1 base, with 4 bases of the junction left unmatched. This CDR3 is 17 amino acids long. The germline CDR1 and CDR2 sequences are MGHRA and YSYEKL. CDR3 loop: CASSQDGTGCSNQPQHF. The DNA for the CDR3 is TGCGCCAGCAGCCAAGATGGGACAGGGTGCAGCAATCAGCCCCAGCATTTT.

This rearrangement joins TRBV27 to TRBJ1-5; D remains ambiguous. V was pared by 3 bases and J by 1 base, with 7 bases between. CDR1 is MNHEY and CDR2 is SMNVEV in the germline V gene (reference sequence). The CDR3 contains 14 residues. The CDR3: CASSLRESNQPQHF. In DNA form, the CDR3 reads TGTGCCAGCAGTTTGAGGGAAAGCAATCAGCCCCAGCATTTT.

J is TRBJ2-2 and V is TRBV18, with TRBD1 matching 7 bases. The junction had 14 bases not matched to a gene; V was cut back by 3 bases and J by 7 bases. The CDR3 contains 17 residues. CDR1 and CDR2 (germline): KGHSH, LQKENI. CDR3 nucleotide sequence: TGTGCCAGCTCACCTAGACTTACAGGGGCGTTGAGCGGGGAGCTGTTTTTT. Its translation: CASSPRLTGALSGELFF.

This chain links TRBV19 with TRBJ2-7; D may be TRBD2 (7 bases). Germline CDR1 reads LNHDA; CDR2 reads SQIVND (reference sequence). The CDR3 length is 17 residues. Between the trimmed V and J ends, which lost 1 base and 0 bases, there was a span of 16 bases. CDR3 sequence: CASSIVGGGVGSYEQYF. In nucleotides, the CDR3 is TGTGCCAGTAGTATAGTCGGAGGGGGGGTCGGCTCCTACGAGCAGTACTTC.

The chain links TRBV14 to TRBJ1-6; 12 bases match TRBD1. The CDR3 runs 20 residues. V lost 1 base, J lost 3 bases, and 10 bases stayed unmatched. Germline values: CDR1 SGHDN, CDR2 FVKESK. The CDR3 spells CASSQVSGTGGAIYNSPLHF. The CDR3 DNA is TGTGCCAGCAGCCAAGTATCCGGGACAGGGGGCGCGATCTATAATTCACCCCTCCACTTT.

This chain connects TRBV29-1 to TRBJ1-3; D unresolved. V lost 1 base, J lost 4 bases, and 14 bases lay in between. The CDR3 has 15 residues. CDR1 and CDR2 (germline): SQVTM, ANQGSEA. DNA for the CDR3: TGCAGCGTTGAAGCGTGGGAGGCGCGGGGAAACACCATATATTTT. Translation: CSVEAWEARGNTIYF.

This chain uses TRBV2 with TRBJ2-3; D possibly corresponds to TRBD1 (5 bases). The CDR3 has 15 amino acids. V lost 0 bases to trimming and J lost 12 bases, with 19 bases between them. Germline CDR1 is SNHLY and CDR2 is FYNNEI. The CDR3 loop is CASSEAPRGGEVQYF. CDR3 coding DNA: TGTGCCAGCAGTGAAGCGCCTAGGGGTGGAGAGGTCCAGTATTTT.

V is TRBV9 and J is TRBJ2-2; 7 bases map to TRBD1. Germline CDR1 is SGDLS and CDR2 is YYNGEE. The V gene end was trimmed by 6 bases and the J gene end by 7 bases; junction bases not matched to a gene: 12. CDR3 size: 15 residues. The chain's CDR3 is CASKPGDRSFGELFF. The CDR3, as DNA: TGTGCCAGCAAACCCGGGGACAGATCATTCGGGGAGCTGTTTTTT.